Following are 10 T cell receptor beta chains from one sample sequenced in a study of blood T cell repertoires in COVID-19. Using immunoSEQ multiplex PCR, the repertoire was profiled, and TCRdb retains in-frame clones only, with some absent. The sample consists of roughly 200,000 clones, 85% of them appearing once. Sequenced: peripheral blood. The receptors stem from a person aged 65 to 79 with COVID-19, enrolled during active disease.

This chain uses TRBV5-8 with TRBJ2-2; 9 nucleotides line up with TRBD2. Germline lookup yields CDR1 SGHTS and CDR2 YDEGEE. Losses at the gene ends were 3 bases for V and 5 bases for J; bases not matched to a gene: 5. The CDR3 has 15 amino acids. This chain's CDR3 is CASSSTSGGTGELFF. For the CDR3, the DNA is TGTGCCAGCAGCTCGACTAGCGGTGGAACCGGGGAGCTGTTTTTT.

The CDR3 loop is CASSPIHSEPGELFF. In nucleotides, the CDR3 is TGCGCCAGCAGCCCCATTCACAGTGAGCCCGGGGAGCTGTTTTTT. The chain is built from TRBV4-1 and TRBJ2-2, with no clear D. V dropped 4 bases and J dropped 6 bases, with 15 bases sitting between them. Germline V lookup: CDR1 MGHRA, CDR2 YSYEKL. This CDR3 is built from 15 residues.

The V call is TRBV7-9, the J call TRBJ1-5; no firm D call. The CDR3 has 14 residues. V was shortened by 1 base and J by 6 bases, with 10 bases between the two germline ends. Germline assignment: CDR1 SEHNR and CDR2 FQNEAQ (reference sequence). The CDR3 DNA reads TGTGCCAGCAGCTTAGTAGGCGGGTCTCAGCCCCAGCATTTT. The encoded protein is CASSLVGGSQPQHF.

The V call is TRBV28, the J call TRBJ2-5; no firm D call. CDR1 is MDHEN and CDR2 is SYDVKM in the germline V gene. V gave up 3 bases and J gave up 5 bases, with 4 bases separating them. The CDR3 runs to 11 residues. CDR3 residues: CASSFSETQYF. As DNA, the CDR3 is TGTGCCAGCAGTTTCTCGGAGACCCAGTACTTC. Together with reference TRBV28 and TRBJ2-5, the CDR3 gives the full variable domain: DVKVTQSSRYLVKRTGEKVFLECVQDMDHENMFWYRQDPGLGLRLIYFSYDVKMKEKGDIPEGYSVSREKKERFSLILESASTNQTSMYLCASSFSETQYFGPGTRLLVL.

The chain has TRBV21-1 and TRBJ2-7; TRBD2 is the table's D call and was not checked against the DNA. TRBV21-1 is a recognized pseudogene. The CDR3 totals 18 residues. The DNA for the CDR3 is TGTGCCAGCAGCAAACTTCCACTCAGACTAGCGGGGGGTTACGAGCAGTACTTC. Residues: CASSKLPLRLAGGYEQYF.

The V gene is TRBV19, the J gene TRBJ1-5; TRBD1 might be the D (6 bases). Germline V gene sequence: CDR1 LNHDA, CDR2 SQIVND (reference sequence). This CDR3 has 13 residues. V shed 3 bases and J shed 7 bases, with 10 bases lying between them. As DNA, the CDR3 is TGTGCCAGTAGTATGCAGGGGATCCAGCCCCAGCATTTT. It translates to CASSMQGIQPQHF.

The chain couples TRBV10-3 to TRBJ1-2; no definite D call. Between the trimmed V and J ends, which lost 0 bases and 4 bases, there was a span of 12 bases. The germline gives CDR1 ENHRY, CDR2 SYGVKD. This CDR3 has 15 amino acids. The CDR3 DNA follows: TGTGCCATCAGTGAGTCGTTGGGAGACGGCTATGGCTACACCTTC. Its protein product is CAISESLGDGYGYTF.

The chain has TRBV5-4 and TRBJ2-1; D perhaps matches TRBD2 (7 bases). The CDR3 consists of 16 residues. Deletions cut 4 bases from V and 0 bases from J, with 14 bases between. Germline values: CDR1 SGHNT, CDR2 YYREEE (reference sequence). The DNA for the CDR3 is TGTGCCAGCAGCCTCTTGGGGGGGGCCTCCTACAATGAGCAGTTCTTC. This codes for CASSLLGGASYNEQFF.

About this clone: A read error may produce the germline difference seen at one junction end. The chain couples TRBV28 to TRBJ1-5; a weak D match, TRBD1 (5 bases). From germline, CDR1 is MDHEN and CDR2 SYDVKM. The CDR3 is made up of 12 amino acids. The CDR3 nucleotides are TGCTGTTCGACAGCTCCCAATCAGCCCCAGCATTTT. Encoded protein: CCSTAPNQPQHF.

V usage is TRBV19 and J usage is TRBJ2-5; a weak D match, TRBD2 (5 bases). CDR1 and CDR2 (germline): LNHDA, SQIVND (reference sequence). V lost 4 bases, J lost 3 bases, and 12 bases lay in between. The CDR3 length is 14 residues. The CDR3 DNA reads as TGTGCCAGTAGTACATACCCGAGGGAAGAGACCCAGTACTTC. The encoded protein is CASSTYPREETQYF.